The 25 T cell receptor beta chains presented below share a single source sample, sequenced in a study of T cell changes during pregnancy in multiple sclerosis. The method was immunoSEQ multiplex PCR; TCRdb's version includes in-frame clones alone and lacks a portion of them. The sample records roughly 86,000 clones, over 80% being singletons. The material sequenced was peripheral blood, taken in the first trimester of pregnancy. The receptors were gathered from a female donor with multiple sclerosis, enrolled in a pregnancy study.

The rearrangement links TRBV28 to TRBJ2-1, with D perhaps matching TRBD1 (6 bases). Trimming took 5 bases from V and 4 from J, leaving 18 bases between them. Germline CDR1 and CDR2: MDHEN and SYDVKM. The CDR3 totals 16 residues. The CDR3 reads CASSITTRGIYNEQFF. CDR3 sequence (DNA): TGTGCCAGCAGTATCACAACTAGGGGGATATACAATGAGCAGTTCTTC. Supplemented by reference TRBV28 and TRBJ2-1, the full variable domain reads DVKVTQSSRYLVKRTGEKVFLECVQDMDHENMFWYRQDPGLGLRLIYFSYDVKMKEKGDIPEGYSVSREKKERFSLILESASTNQTSMYLCASSITTRGIYNEQFFGPGTRLTVL.

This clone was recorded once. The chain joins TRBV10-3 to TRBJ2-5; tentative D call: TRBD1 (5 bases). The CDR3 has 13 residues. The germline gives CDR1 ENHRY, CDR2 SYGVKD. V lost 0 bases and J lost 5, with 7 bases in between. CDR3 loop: CAISESKGETQYF. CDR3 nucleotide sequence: TGTGCCATCAGTGAGTCGAAGGGGGAGACCCAGTACTTC.

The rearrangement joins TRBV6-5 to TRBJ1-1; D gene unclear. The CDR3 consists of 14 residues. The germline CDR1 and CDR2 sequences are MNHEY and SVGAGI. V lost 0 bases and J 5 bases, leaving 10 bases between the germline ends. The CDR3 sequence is CASSYSPPRTEAFF. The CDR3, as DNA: TGTGCCAGCAGTTACTCCCCCCCGCGGACTGAAGCTTTCTTT.

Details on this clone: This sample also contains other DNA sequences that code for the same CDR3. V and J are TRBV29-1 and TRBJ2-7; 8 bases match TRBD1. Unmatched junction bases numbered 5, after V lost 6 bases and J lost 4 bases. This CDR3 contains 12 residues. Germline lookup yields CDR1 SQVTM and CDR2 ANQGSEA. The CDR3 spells CSVGTGGYEQYF. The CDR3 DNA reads TGCAGCGTAGGAACAGGGGGTTACGAGCAGTACTTC.

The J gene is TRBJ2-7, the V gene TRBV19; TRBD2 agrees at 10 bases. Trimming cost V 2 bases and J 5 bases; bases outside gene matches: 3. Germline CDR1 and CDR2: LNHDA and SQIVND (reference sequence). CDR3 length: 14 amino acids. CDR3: CASSILAGVNEQYF. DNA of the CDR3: TGTGCCAGTAGTATACTAGCGGGAGTGAACGAGCAGTACTTC.

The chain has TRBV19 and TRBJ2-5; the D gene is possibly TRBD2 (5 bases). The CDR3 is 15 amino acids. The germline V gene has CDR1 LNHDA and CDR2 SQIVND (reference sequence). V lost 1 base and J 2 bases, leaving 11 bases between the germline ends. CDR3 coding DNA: TGTGCCAGTAGTATAGCGGCCGGGATTCAAGAGACCCAGTACTTC. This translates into CASSIAAGIQETQYF.

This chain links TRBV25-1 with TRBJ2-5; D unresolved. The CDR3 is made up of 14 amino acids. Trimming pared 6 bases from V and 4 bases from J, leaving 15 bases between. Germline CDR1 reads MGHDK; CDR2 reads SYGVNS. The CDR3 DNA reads TGTGCCAGCAGAGGTAGGCAGGTGGGAGAGACCCAGTACTTC. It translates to CASRGRQVGETQYF.

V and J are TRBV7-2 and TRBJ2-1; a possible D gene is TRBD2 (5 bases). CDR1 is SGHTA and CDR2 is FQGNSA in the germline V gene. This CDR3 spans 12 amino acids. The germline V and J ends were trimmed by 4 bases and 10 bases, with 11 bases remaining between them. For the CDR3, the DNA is TGTGCCAGCAGCTCTGAGGGTGCGGAGCAGTTCTTC. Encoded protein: CASSSEGAEQFF.

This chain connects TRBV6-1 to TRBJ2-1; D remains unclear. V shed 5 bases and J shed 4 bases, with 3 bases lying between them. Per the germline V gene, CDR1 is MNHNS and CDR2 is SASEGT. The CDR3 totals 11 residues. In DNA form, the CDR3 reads TGTGCCAGCAGTCAATACAATGAGCAGTTCTTC. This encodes CASSQYNEQFF.

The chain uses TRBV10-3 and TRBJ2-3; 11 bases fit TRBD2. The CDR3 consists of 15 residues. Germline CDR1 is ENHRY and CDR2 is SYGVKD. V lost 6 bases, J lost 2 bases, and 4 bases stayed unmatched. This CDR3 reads CAIRGGLAVTDTQYF. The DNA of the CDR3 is TGTGCCATCAGGGGGGGACTAGCGGTCACAGATACGCAGTATTTT.

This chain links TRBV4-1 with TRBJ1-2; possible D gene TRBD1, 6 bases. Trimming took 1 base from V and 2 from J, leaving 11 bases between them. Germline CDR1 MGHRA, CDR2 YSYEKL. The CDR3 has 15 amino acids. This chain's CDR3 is CASSQVNRENYGYTF. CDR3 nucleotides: TGCGCCAGCAGCCAAGTAAACAGGGAGAACTATGGCTACACCTTC.

CDR3 sequence: CSVEVGRSGGYTF. CDR3 bases: TGCAGCGTTGAAGTGGGCCGCTCTGGTGGCTACACCTTC. The chain joins TRBV29-1 to TRBJ1-2; unclear D gene. Germline V gene sequence: CDR1 SQVTM, CDR2 ANQGSEA. Trimming removed 1 base from V and 7 bases from J, with 13 bases in between. The CDR3 has 13 amino acids.

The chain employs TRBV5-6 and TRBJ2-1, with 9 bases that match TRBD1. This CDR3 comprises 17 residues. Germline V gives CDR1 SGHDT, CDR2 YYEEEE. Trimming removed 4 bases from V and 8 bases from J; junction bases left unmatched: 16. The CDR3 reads CASSLVRGTGLSYEQFF. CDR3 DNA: TGTGCCAGCAGCCTGGTGCGGGGGACAGGGTTATCGTATGAGCAGTTCTTC.

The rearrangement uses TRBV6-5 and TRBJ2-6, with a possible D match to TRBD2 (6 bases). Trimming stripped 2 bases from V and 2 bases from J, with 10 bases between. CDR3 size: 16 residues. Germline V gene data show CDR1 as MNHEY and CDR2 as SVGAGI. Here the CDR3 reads CASSYDWGAGANVLTF. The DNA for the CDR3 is TGTGCCAGCAGTTACGACTGGGGGGCTGGGGCCAACGTCCTGACTTTC.

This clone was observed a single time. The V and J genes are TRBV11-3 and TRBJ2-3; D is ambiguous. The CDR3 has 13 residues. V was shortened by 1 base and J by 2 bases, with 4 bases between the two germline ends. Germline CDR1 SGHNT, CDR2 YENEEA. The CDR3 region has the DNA TGTGCCAGCAGCTTAGGCGACACAGATACGCAGTATTTT. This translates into CASSLGDTDTQYF.

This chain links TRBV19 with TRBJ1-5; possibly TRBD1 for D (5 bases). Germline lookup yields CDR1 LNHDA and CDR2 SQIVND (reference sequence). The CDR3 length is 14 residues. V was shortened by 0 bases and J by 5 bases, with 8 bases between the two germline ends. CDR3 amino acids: CASSIDRDYQPQHF. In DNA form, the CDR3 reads TGTGCCAGTAGTATAGACAGGGATTATCAGCCCCAGCATTTT.

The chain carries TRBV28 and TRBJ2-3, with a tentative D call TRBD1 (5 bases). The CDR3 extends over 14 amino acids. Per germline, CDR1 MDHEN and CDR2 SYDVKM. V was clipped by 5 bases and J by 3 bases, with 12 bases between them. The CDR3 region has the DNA TGTGCCAGCAGTGCCACAGGTTTGACAGATACGCAGTATTTT. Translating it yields CASSATGLTDTQYF.

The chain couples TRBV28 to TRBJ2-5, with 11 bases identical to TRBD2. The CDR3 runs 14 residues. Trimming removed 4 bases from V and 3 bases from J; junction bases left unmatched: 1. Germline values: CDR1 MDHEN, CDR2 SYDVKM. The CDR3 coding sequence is TGTGCCAGCAGTTGGGGACTAGCGGAAGAGACCCAGTACTTC. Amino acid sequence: CASSWGLAEETQYF. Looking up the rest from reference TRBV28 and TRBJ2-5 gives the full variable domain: DVKVTQSSRYLVKRTGEKVFLECVQDMDHENMFWYRQDPGLGLRLIYFSYDVKMKEKGDIPEGYSVSREKKERFSLILESASTNQTSMYLCASSWGLAEETQYFGPGTRLLVL.

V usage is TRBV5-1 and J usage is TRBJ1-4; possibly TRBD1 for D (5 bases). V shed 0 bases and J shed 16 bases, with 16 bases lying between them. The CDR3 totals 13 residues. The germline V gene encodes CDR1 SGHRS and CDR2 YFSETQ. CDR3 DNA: TGCGCCAGCAGCTTGGCCGGGCAGGGTGGTCGGTTTTTT. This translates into CASSLAGQGGRFF.

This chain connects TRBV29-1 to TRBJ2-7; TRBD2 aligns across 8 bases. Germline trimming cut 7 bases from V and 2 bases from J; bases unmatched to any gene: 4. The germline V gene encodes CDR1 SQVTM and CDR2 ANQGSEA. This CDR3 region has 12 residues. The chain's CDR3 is CSAGGATYEQYF. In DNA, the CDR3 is TGCAGCGCGGGGGGGGCTACCTACGAGCAGTACTTC.

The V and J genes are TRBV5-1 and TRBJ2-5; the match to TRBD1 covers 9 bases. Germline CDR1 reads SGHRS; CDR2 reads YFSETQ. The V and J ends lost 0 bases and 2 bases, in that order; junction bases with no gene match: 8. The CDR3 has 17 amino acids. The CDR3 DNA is TGCGCCAGCAGCTTGGCTCCCCCCGGGACAGGGCAAGAGACCCAGTACTTC. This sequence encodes CASSLAPPGTGQETQYF.

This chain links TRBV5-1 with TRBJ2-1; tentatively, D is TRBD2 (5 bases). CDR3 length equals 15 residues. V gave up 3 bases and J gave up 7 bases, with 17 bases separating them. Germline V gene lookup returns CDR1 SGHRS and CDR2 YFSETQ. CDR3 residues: CASSWRTSLPNEQFF. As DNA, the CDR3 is TGCGCCAGCAGCTGGAGGACTTCACTCCCGAATGAGCAGTTCTTC. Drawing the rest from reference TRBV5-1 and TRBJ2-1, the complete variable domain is KAGVTQTPRYLIKTRGQQVTLSCSPISGHRSVSWYQQTPGQGLQFLFEYFSETQRNKGNFPGRFSGRQFSNSRSEMNVSTLELGDSALYLCASSWRTSLPNEQFFGPGTRLTVL.

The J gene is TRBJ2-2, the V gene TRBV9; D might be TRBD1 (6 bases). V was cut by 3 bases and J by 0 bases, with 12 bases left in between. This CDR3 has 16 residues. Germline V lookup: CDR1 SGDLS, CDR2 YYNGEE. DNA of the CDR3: TGTGCCAGCAGCGCTTGGGGGCACTCGAACACCGGGGAGCTGTTTTTT. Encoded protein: CASSAWGHSNTGELFF.

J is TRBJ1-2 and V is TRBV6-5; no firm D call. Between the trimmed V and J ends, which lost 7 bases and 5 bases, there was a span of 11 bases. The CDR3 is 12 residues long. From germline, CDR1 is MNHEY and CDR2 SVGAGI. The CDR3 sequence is CASTNGEYGYTF. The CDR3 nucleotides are TGTGCCAGCACCAACGGGGAGTATGGCTACACCTTC.

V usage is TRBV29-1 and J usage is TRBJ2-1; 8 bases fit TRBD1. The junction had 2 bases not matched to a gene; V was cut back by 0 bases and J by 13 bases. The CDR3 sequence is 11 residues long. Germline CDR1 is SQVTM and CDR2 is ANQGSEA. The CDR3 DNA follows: TGCAGCGTTGAAGAGACAGGGGAACAGTTCTTC. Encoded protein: CSVEETGEQFF.